This T cell receptor beta chain was identified in a study of blood T cell dynamics during melanoma immunotherapy. Study-level results: Disease-control patients' PBMC repertoires became either more clonal or more diverse at W3. Whether repertoire-driving clones were melanoma-specific could not be determined.

This CDR3 spans 15 amino acids. CDR1 MNHEY and CDR2 SVGAGI come from the germline V gene. With 5 bases clipped from V and 4 bases from J, the junction kept 7 bases outside the gene matches. As concerns this clone: Its antigen is as yet unknown.

A fixed DNA input of 350 ng was used per bulk PBMC sample. Produced via immunoSEQ multiplex PCR; TCRdb's table is partial and in-frame only. The sample lists under 20,000 clones, 70% to 90% occurring once. This sample's time point: week 3, after first cycle of checkpoint inhibitor. No patient had earlier systemic cancer treatment, concurrent immunosuppressants, or another active cancer. This sequence originates from a human donor with melanoma. The specimen was blood, collected from a patient treated with checkpoint blockade. The chain couples TRBV6-5 to TRBJ1-2; 10 nucleotides agree with TRBD1. CDR3 amino acids: CASSATGGRFYGYTF. For the CDR3, the DNA is TGTGCCAGCAGTGCGACAGGGGGCAGGTTCTATGGCTACACCTTC.